This TCR beta chain was retrieved from a study of monozygotic twins with inflammatory bowel disease. Study-wide results and limits: Differing immunosuppressive treatments may have added variability to patient repertoires.

Remarks on this clonotype: Antigen unknown.

This CDR3 is built from 11 residues. CDR1 is DFQATT and CDR2 is SNEGSKA in the germline V gene (reference sequence). Blood was drawn at less than 3 ml per donor. Investigators made cDNA in eight separate reactions per sample. UMIs incorporating a 6-nucleotide sample barcode were appended by means of template switching. After re-calling the 5' RACE reads, TCRdb lists one entry per CDR3 protein, DNA absent. The sample holds approximately 420,000 distinct CDR3 sequences. Material for sequencing was blood. The receptor was isolated from a human donor with ulcerative colitis or Crohn's disease, or a healthy co-twin of an affected twin (not recorded which). The chain joins TRBV20-1 to TRBJ2-3; the D gene TCRdb calls, TRBD1, cannot be checked with no DNA. The CDR3 is CSTGGTDTQYF.